The sequence of this T cell receptor beta chain was determined in a study of shared clonotypes between healthy human individuals. Several immunoSEQ 96-well plates shared each subset's DNA, each plate a replicate. Using immunoSEQ multiplex PCR, the repertoire was profiled, and TCRdb retains in-frame clones only, with some absent. The sample includes fewer than 650,000 clones, roughly 79% seen only once; the top ten take 12%. From germline, CDR1 is SGHNT and CDR2 YYREEE (reference sequence). V was pared by 0 bases and J by 2 bases, with 15 bases of the junction left unmatched. This CDR3 region has 19 residues. The sample holds many counts of this clone.

The chain has TRBV5-4 and TRBJ2-3; TRBD2 aligns across 7 bases. Sequencing was carried out using PBMCs. This receptor was identified in a woman aged 40 to 50 in good health. Some clones in this sample may be carry-over from other donors' samples. CDR3 protein: CASSLVGGGSSGATDTQYF. For the CDR3, the DNA is TGTGCCAGCAGCTTGGTTGGGGGTGGTTCTAGCGGAGCCACAGATACGCAGTATTTT.